Included here is one T cell receptor beta chain sequence, with context. These data belong to a study of OX40 agonist ivuxolimab in advanced cancers. Per germline, CDR1 MNHEY and CDR2 SVGAGI. After removal of 3 bases from V and 8 bases from J, the junction contained 10 bases not matched to a gene. The CDR3 is 16 residues long. TCRdb's copy holds only in-frame clones and misses some; the assay was immunoSEQ multiplex PCR. This sample has more than 20,000 clones, with approximately 84% found just once. The TCR sequence derives from an adult with an advanced solid tumor such as melanoma, head and neck, liver or kidney cancer. The sequencing used CD4+ or CD8+ T cells sorted from blood, collected in a trial of the OX40 agonist ivuxolimab. The V and J genes are TRBV6-5 and TRBJ1-4; 9 bases align to TRBD1. The CDR3 DNA reads TGTGCCAGCAGTTATAATTCACCGGGACAGGGAGAAAAACTGTTTTTT. Translating gives CASSYNSPGQGEKLFF.